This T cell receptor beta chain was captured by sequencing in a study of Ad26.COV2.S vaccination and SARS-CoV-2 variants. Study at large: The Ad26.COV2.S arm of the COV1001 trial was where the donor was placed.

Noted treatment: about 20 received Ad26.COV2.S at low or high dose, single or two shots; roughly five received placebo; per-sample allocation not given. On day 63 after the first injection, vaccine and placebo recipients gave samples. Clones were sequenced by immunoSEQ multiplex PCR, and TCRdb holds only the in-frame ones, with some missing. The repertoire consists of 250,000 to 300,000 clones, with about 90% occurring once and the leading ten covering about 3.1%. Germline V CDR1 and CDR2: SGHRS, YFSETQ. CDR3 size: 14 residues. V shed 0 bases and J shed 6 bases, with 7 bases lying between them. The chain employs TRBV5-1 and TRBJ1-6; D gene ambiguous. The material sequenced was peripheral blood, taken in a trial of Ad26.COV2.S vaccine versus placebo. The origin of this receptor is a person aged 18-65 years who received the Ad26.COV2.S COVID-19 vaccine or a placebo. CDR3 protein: CASSLGQVNSPLHF. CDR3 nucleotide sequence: TGCGCCAGCAGCTTGGGACAAGTTAATTCACCCCTCCACTTT.